The clone carrying this T cell receptor beta chain was picked up a small number of times. Its antigen is unidentified. The sample comes from a study of T cells after yellow fever vaccination. Study as a whole: Any fraction with a low cell number was prepared using SMART-Seq v4 Ultra Low Input. The study, taken as a whole, reports: The study re-detected most primary-vaccination clones after the booster (about 96% CD4, roughly 85% CD8).

For TCR, cDNA came from 5'RACE template switching, which added a universal primer site and UMIs. Via MiXCR, TCRdb re-called the 5' RACE reads, giving one row per CDR3 protein. The sample has around 250,000 distinct CDR3 sequences; about 5.2% are singletons. The germline V gene encodes CDR1 DFQATT and CDR2 SNEGSKA (reference sequence). The CDR3 totals 14 residues. Losses at the gene ends were 3 bases for V and 3 bases for J; bases not matched to a gene: 5. The sequencing here drew on CD4+ T cells sorted from PBMCs, taken on the day of the yellow fever booster vaccination. This clonotype was obtained from a man between 18 and 35 years old who received the YFV17D yellow fever vaccine. The gene calls are TRBV20-1 and TRBJ2-1; 7 bases are a match to TRBD2. CDR3 amino acids: CSASFQRGYNEQFF. CDR3 sequence (DNA): TGCAGTGCTAGTTTCCAGCGGGGCTACAATGAGCAGTTCTTC.